This T cell receptor beta chain was sequenced for a study of blood T cells in healthy people across ages. As for the study in general: Template switching recovered approximately one barcoded beta molecule for every two T cells.

The authors extracted at least 6 micrograms of total RNA per sample. Alongside a J-beta primer mix, a sample-barcoded 5' primer served in a second PCR lasting about 7 to 12 cycles. TCRdb re-called the 5' RACE reads through MiXCR, storing one row per CDR3 protein. The sample includes roughly 930,000 distinct CDR3 sequences, roughly 50% of them seen just once. Concerning this clonotype itself: One end of the junction varies from germline; a read error may be responsible.

The CDR3 is made up of 13 amino acids. Germline assignment: CDR1 SGHRS and CDR2 YFSETQ. This chain connects TRBV5-1 to TRBJ2-7; a possible D gene is TRBD1 (5 bases). The clonotype originates from a man aged 30 to 45 in good health. The sample was blood. The CDR3 DNA is TGCGCCGGCAGCTTCCAGGGTACATACGAGCAGTACTTC. Amino acids: CAGSFQGTYEQYF.